The present entry profiles one TCR beta chain with its context. What it binds is not known. The PCR was carried out with 60 Vbeta primers and 13 Jbeta primers. Libraries were prepared by immunoSEQ multiplex PCR; TCRdb keeps only in-frame clonotypes and omits some of them. The table has some 100,000 clones, 65% to 80% seen once. This entry belongs to a study of cytomegalovirus exposure and HLA in healthy donors. Study-wide points: In the analysis, some V segments, TRBV6-2 and TRBV6-3 included, were excluded as indistinguishable. TCR beta chains numbering 164 were designated cytomegalovirus-associated. Specificity of three CMV-associated chains for CMV antigens was verified in vitro. According to an earlier analysis, most TCR beta V segments yielded productive rearrangements about 87% or about 30% of the time.

From germline, CDR1 is SQVTM and CDR2 ANQGSEA. The CDR3 contains 16 residues. V lost 3 bases and J lost 4; bases outside the gene matches: 10. J is TRBJ2-1 and V is TRBV29-1; 9 bases map to TRBD1. Sequenced sample: PBMCs. The source is a woman aged 40 to 50 in good health and CMV-seronegative. The CDR3 region has the DNA TGCAGCGTTGACCCCCTTGGACAGGGGACATACAATGAGCAGTTCTTC. This sequence encodes CSVDPLGQGTYNEQFF.